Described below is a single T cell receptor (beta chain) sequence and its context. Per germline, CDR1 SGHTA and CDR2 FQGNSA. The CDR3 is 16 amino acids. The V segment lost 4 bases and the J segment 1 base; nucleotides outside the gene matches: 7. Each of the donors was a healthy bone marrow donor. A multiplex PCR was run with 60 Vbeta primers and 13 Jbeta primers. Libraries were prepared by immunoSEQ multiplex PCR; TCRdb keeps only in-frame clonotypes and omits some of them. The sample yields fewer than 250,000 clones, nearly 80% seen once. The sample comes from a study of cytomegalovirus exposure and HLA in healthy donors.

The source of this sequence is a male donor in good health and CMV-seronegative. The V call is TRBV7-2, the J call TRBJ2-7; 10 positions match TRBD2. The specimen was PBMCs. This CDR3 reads CASSSGSGGKSYEQYF. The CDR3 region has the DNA TGTGCCAGCAGCTCGGGTAGCGGGGGGAAATCCTACGAGCAGTACTTC. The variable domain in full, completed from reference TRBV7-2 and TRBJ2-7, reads GAGVSQSPSNKVTEKGKDVELRCDPISGHTALYWYRQSLGQGLEFLIYFQGNSAPDKSGLPSDRFSAERTGGSVSTLTIQRTQQEDSAVYLCASSSGSGGKSYEQYFGPGTRLTVT.